This T cell receptor (beta chain) derives from a study of cytomegalovirus exposure and HLA in healthy donors (dated by TCRdb to between 2016 and 2019). Some background on the complete study: An earlier analysis of under 600 of the donors reported about 250 Gb of sequence data and 120 million or so unique TCR beta sequences from 150 million to 200 million T cells. An early release covering roughly 600 HLA-typed donors comprised approximately 290 gigabases of sequencing data and about 90 million unique TCR sequences. Of the 350 to 400 genotyped donors, around 81% fell in the genetic ancestry cluster associated with self-reported Caucasian donors. The aim of the study was to test whether cataloging public T cell receptors could identify signatures of past pathogen exposure. The study profiled the T cell repertoires of fewer than 850 subjects by immunosequencing and related them to cytomegalovirus serostatus. A separate validation cohort of over 95 different subjects was used in addition to the approximately 700-subject first cohort. To predict cytomegalovirus infection status, the study brought together high-throughput TCR immunosequencing, statistical association of individual TCRs with disease status, and machine learning. In a later analysis, previously published TCR beta repertoires from 550 to 750 donors were re-analyzed and high-resolution HLA genotyping was added so that TCR occurrence patterns could be studied. Rather than using new phenotypic data, the later analysis identified candidate immune exposures from TCR beta sequences and from how often those sequences occurred across donors. An earlier analysis of nearly 600 of the donors applied high-throughput TCR beta sequencing to assess whether each TCR beta V gene segment acted as functional or pseudogenic. Alongside the repertoire data, information on donor age, sex, ethnicity and CMV serostatus was compiled. In a later genetic analysis, genome-wide SNP genotypes for about three fifths of the roughly 670 donors were used, and that subset was treated as a discovery cohort. Every repertoire in the discovery cohort had been generated on one and the same sequencing platform. Class I and class II HLA loci were covered by the typing at four-digit resolution. Typing coverage differed by locus: A, B, C, DRB1 and DQB1 were typed in about 620-630 donors, DQA1 in 522, DPA1 in over 600, and DPB1 in just under 480. Roughly 5 DR-DQ haplotypes were treated as single units for association and clustering because of strong linkage in the cohort. On average, 235,054 unique TCR beta nucleotide sequences were sequenced per donor among a few hundred genotyped donors of the cohort, with roughly 18% of those sequences being non-productive. On the study overall, not on this receptor specifically: A later analysis found that most CMV-associated TCR beta chains appeared HLA-restricted, with HLA associations seemingly driven largely by CMV exposure. In this cohort, only TCR beta chains were sequenced, and detectable features were limited by the absence of alpha or paired-chain data. Linkage disequilibrium might explain the correlated functional status among segregating V segments, but an unknown experimental factor could not be ruled out. The study gave a list of 150 to 200 TCR beta chains associated with cytomegalovirus. A later analysis associated about 17,000 TCR beta sequences with specific HLA alleles at a false discovery rate of 0.05. A further reported finding was that TCR beta sequences accurately predicted the HLA-A and HLA-B alleles for most subjects in the first cohort. In vitro tests confirmed that three of the cytomegalovirus-associated TCR beta chains recognize cytomegalovirus antigens. In an earlier analysis of around 600 of the donors, most TCR beta V segments appeared in productive rearrangements about 90% or about 30% of the time, broadly matching IMGT annotations. Because HLA typing was unavailable for some donors at each locus, only the typed subset was used in association tests. Some IMGT-functional V segments, including TRBV6-2 and TRBV6-3, could not be told apart with the 87-base-pair reads, so those segments were excluded. When HLA alleles, especially DR and DQ, strongly co-occurred, TCR associations were difficult to assign to individual alleles. In a later analysis, the rate of TCR association differed among HLA loci, with DRB1 alleles having the most associated TCRs and HLA-C alleles having the fewest. Compared with the 666-donor mean, donors in an Asian-associated ancestry cluster had fewer N-insertions in productive TCRs, according to a later genetic analysis. A cluster of highly shared sequence variants was judged likely to represent a technical artifact of the sequencing pipeline. The classifier was reported to diagnose cytomegalovirus status with high specificity and sensitivity in both the original cohort and the validation cohort. The earlier analysis of 587 of the donors excluded some 15 rarely observed V segments, including chromosome 9 orphons, because counts were too low. Across donors, most TCR sequences were observed very rarely, whereas some public TCRs were present in many individuals. In a later analysis, several top co-occurrence clusters were reported to appear linked to parvovirus B19, influenza, CMV and Epstein-Barr virus. The only immune exposure information available for the cohort was CMV serostatus. In a later genetic analysis, a missense DCLRE1C variant was associated with V-gene and J-gene trimming of TCR beta chains, and the association was replicated in an independent cohort. In a later analysis, HLA-associated TCR beta chains were found to be more clonally expanded and to have lower generation probabilities than equally common non-associated chains. It was suggested by the authors that the approach could potentially be generalized to other disease states and immunological phenotypes. The presence/absence analyses assumed that sequencing depth was roughly uniform across donors, and that assumption may not be true.

This clone showed up just a few times. The antigen this receptor binds is unknown. Base-call qualities are not available, and no considerably larger clone is one nucleotide away. The cohort consisted of hundreds of healthy bone marrow donors. At the time of sampling, all cohort members were nominally healthy, though unrecorded immune exposures were likely present. The donor was CMV seronegative and belonged to the group of 350 or so seronegative cohort members. A peripheral blood sample was collected from each donor, and TCR beta sequencing was performed on peripheral blood mononuclear cells. The Qiagen DNeasy Blood Extraction Kit was used to extract genomic DNA from the blood cell samples. Libraries were built with the immunoSEQ multiplex PCR assay. For the multiplex PCR, a mixture combining 60 forward primers for TCR Vbeta segments and 13 reverse primers for TCR Jbeta segments was used. A multiplex PCR assay on genomic DNA amplified the CDR3 region of rearranged TCR beta genes. The Illumina HiSeq System was used to sequence the amplified TCR beta libraries as 87-base-pair reads. As for the authors' bioinformatics: A later analysis counted approximately 74 million unique TCR beta chains across the 650 to 800 repertoires, and 10 million to 11 million of these chains were shared by at least two donors. Raw reads were error-corrected and collapsed into unique sequences by a nearest-neighbor algorithm in which closely related sequences were merged to remove PCR and sequencing errors. V, D and J gene segments were assigned by aligning CDR3 sequences to IMGT reference sequences. For a sequence to be retained, at least a six-nucleotide match to both a V gene segment and a J gene segment was required. Rearrangements were classified as productive when the CDR3 lacked stop codons and remained in frame with V and J, and all other rearrangements were classified as non-productive. Following IMGT convention, CDR3 was defined as the stretch from the second conserved V-encoded cysteine to the conserved J-encoded phenylalanine. The earlier analysis of 587 of the donors excluded sequences that lacked an unambiguous match to a single V gene segment. An earlier analysis of fewer than 750 of the donors called V segments functional above 56.7% productive rearrangements and segregating when the between-donor standard deviation exceeded 5%. A statistical classification framework was developed to diagnose cytomegalovirus status using the catalog of TCR beta chain sequences. V and J gene assignment, in a later analysis, came from comparing TCR nucleotide sequences with IMGT/GENE-DB human TR gene sequences. In a later analysis, CDR3 sequences and most-parsimonious VDJ recombination scenarios were assigned using the TCRdist pipeline. In a later analysis, each TCR beta chain was defined by its CDR3 amino acid sequence together with its V-gene family, and reads without a unique V-gene family were excluded. To address suspected cross-contamination and a sequencing artifact, a later analysis removed roughly 640 highly shared, low-generation-probability nucleotide sequences. For each public chain, a later analysis derived a clonal expansion index from normalized ranks of inferred template counts within each repertoire. A later analysis computed generation probabilities with a VDJ recombination model fitted to out-of-frame rearrangements, and checked the results against IGoR. In a later analysis, TCR-TCR, TCR-HLA and TCR-CMV co-occurrence was scored with hypergeometric tests, and a repertoire-size bias correction was applied to TCR pairs. A later analysis estimated false discovery rates by permuting HLA or CMV assignments 20 times. A later analysis grouped co-occurring TCRs with DBSCAN, adding TCRdist sequence similarity when clustering within HLA-allele-positive subsets. For co-occurrence clustering, repertoires with fewer than 30,000 or more than 120,000 public chains were excluded, along with about five repertoires with anomalous nucleotide sharing. TCRdb re-hosts the immuneACCESS table, in-frame sequences only. Its copies lack some clones; in the studies checked, an unresolved V gene accounts for under half of them, and the cause for the rest is not known. V and J calls and clone size follow that table, whereas D and trimming were derived from the DNA. The sample table records roughly 190,000 clones; 79% of these occur just once. The ten largest make up approximately 1.5% of the sample.

The CDR3, from cysteine to phenylalanine, totals 13 residues. Of all the DNA, just the CDR3 is kept, 39 bases in frame from base 1. V loses 7 bases at its end and J loses 2 bases; junction bases beyond the gene matches: 4. From the germline V gene, CDR1 is MNHEY and CDR2 is SVGAGI. The source of this sequence is a woman aged 18-30 years in good health and CMV-seronegative. The sample was PBMCs. The V gene is TRBV6-5 and the J gene is TRBJ1-1, and 7 junctional nucleotides match TRBD1. The DNA sequence is TGTGCCAGCACAGGGACAGCCAACACTGAAGCTTTCTTT. It is translated as CASTGTANTEAFF.